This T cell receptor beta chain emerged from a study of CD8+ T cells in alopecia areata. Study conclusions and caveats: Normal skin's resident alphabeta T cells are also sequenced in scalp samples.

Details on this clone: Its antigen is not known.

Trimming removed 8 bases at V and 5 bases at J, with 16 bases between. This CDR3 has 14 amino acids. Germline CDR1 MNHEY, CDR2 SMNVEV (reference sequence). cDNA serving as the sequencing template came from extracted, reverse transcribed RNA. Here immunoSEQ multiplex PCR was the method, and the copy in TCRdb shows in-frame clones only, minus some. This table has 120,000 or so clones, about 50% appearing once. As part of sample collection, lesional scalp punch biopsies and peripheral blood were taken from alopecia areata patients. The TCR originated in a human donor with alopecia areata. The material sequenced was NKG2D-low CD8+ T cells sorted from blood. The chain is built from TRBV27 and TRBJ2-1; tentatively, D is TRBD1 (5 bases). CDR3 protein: CASAWEQANNEQFF. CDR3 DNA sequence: TGTGCCAGCGCCTGGGAACAGGCGAACAATGAGCAGTTCTTC.